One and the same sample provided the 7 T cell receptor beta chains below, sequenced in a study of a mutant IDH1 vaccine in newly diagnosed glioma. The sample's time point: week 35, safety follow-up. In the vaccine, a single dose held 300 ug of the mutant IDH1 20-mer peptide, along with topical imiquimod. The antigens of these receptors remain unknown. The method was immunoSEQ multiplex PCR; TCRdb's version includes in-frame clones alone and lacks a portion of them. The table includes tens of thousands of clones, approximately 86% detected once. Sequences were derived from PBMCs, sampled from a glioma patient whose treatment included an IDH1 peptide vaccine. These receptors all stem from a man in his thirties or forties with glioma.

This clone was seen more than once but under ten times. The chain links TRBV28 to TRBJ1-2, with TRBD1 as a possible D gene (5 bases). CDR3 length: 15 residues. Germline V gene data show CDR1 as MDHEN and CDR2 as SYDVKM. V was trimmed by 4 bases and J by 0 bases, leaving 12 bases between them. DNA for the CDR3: TGTGCCAGCAGTTCTTCAGGGAGAGCTAACTATGGCTACACCTTC. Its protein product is CASSSSGRANYGYTF.

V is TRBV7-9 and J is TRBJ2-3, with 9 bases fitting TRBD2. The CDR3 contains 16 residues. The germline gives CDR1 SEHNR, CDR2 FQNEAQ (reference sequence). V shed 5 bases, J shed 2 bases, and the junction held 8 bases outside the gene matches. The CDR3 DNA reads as TGTGCCAGCAGCCCCAGGACTAGCGCCCACACAGATACGCAGTATTTT. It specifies CASSPRTSAHTDTQYF.

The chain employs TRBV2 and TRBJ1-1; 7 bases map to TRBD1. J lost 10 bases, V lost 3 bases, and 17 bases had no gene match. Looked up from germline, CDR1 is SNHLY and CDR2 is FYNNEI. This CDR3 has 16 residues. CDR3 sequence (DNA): TGTGCCAGCAGTGATGGGGCTTTCCACAGGGGTAGTCGAGCTTTCTTT. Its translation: CASSDGAFHRGSRAFF.

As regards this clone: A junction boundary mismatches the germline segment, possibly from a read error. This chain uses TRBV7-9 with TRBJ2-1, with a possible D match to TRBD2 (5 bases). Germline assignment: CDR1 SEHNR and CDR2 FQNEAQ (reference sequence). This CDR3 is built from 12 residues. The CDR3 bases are TGTGCCAGCAGCTTAATAAAGGCTAGCTTACTCTTC. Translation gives CASSLIKASLLF. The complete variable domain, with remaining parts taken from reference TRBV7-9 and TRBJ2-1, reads DTGVSQNPRHKITKRGQNVTFRCDPISEHNRLYWYRQTLGQGPEFLTYFQNEAQLEKSRLLSDRFSAERPKGSFSTLEIQRTEQGDSAMYLCASSLIKASLLFGPGTRLTVL.

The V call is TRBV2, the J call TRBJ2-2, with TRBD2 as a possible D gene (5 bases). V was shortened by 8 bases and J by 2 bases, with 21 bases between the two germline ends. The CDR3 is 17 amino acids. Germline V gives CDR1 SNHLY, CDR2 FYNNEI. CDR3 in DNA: TGTGCCAGCCGGTATATTAAGGGTGGACTTAACACCGGGGAGCTGTTTTTT. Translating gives CASRYIKGGLNTGELFF.

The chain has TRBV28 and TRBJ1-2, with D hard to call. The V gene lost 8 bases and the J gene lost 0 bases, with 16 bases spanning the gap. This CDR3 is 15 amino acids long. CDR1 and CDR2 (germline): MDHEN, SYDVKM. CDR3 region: CASGLKVLANYGYTF. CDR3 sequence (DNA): TGTGCCAGCGGTCTTAAGGTCCTAGCTAACTATGGCTACACCTTC.

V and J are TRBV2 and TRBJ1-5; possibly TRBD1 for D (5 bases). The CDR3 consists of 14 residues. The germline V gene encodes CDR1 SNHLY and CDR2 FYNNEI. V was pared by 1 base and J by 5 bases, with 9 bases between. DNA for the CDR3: TGTGCCAGCAGTGAAGAAAGGGGTTATCAGCCCCAGCATTTT. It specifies CASSEERGYQPQHF.